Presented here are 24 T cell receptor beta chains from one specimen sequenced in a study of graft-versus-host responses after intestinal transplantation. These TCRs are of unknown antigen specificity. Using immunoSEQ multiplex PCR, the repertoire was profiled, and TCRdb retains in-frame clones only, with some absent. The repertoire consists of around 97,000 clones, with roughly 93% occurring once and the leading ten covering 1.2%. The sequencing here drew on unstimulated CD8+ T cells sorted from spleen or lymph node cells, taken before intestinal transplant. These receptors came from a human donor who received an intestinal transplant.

In DNA form, the CDR3 reads TGCGCCAGCAGCTCCACCGGGGAGCTGTTTTTT. Protein sequence: CASSSTGELFF. The J gene is TRBJ2-2, the V gene TRBV4-1; D remains unclear. Germline CDR1 reads MGHRA; CDR2 reads YSYEKL. V lost 5 bases and J 4 bases, leaving 2 bases between the germline ends. There are 11 residues in the CDR3.

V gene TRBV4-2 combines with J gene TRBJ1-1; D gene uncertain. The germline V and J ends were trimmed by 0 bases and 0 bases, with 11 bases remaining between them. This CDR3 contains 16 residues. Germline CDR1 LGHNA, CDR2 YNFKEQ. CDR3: CASSQDIGRLNTEAFF. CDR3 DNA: TGTGCCAGCAGCCAAGATATAGGCAGACTGAACACTGAAGCTTTCTTT.

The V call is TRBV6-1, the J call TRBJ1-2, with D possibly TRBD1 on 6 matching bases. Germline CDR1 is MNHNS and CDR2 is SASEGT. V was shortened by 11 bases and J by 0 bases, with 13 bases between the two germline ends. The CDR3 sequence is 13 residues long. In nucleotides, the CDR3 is TGTGCCGTCCAGGGGAGAGCTAACTATGGCTACACCTTC. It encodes CAVQGRANYGYTF.

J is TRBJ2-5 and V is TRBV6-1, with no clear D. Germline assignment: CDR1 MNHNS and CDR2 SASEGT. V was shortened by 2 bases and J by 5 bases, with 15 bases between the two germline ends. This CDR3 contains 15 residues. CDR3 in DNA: TGTGCCAGCAGTGAATCCCCTGGCTCCCAGGAGACCCAGTACTTC. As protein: CASSESPGSQETQYF.

CDR3 DNA: TGTGCCAGTAGTACCGGGGGGCTTGGTGGCTACGAGCAGTACTTC. This translates into CASSTGGLGGYEQYF. The chain combines TRBV19 with TRBJ2-7, with a possible D match to TRBD2 (7 bases). This CDR3 contains 15 residues. Germline V gene data show CDR1 as LNHDA and CDR2 as SQIVND (reference sequence). The germline V and J ends were trimmed by 4 bases and 3 bases, with 16 bases remaining between them. The full variable domain, its missing parts supplied by reference TRBV19 and TRBJ2-7, is DGGITQSPKYLFRKEGQNVTLSCEQNLNHDAMYWYRQDPGQGLRLIYYSQIVNDFQKGDIAEGYSVSREKKESFPLTVTSAQKNPTAFYLCASSTGGLGGYEQYFGPGTRLTVT.

CDR3 coding DNA: TGTGCCAGCAGCCCCTGGACAGGGGGCATAACTGAAGCTTTCTTT. Protein: CASSPWTGGITEAFF. The genes are TRBV7-9 and TRBJ1-1; 11 bases are shared with TRBD1. Germline V gene lookup returns CDR1 SEHNR and CDR2 FQNEAQ (reference sequence). This CDR3 contains 15 residues. Trimming at V came to 5 bases and at J to 5 bases, leaving 7 bases not matched to a gene.

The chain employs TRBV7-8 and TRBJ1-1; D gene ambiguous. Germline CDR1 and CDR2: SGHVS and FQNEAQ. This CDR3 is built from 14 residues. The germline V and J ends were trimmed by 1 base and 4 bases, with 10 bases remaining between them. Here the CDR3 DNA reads TGTGCCAGCAGCTTAGACGGGCAAGGCACTGAAGCTTTCTTT. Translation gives CASSLDGQGTEAFF.

Here the CDR3 reads CAWSVENLDNTEAFF. The CDR3 DNA follows: TGTGCCTGGAGTGTCGAGAACCTAGATAACACTGAAGCTTTCTTT. The gene calls are TRBV30 and TRBJ1-1, with D uncertain. Trimming took 0 bases from V and 2 from J, leaving 13 bases between them. The CDR3 is 15 residues long. Per the germline V gene, CDR1 is GTSNPN and CDR2 is SVGIG (reference sequence).

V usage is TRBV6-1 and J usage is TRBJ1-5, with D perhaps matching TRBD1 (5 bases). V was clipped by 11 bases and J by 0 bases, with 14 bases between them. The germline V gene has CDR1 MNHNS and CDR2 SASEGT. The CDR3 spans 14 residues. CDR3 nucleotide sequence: TGTGCCCTGGGGGGGTTATATAGCAATCAGCCCCAGCATTTT. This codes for CALGGLYSNQPQHF.

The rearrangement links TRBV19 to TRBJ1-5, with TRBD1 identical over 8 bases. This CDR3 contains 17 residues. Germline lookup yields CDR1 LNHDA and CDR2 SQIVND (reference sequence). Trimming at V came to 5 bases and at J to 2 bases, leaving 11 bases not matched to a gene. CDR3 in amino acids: CASSPPPGQGGNQPQHF. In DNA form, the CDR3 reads TGTGCCAGTAGTCCCCCTCCCGGACAGGGCGGCAATCAGCCCCAGCATTTT.

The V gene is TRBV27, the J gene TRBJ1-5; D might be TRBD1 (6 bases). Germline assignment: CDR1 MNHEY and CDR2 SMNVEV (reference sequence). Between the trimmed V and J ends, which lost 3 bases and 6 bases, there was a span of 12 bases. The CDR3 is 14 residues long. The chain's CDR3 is CASSFGGAGQPQHF. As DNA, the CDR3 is TGTGCCAGCAGTTTCGGGGGGGCAGGTCAGCCCCAGCATTTT.

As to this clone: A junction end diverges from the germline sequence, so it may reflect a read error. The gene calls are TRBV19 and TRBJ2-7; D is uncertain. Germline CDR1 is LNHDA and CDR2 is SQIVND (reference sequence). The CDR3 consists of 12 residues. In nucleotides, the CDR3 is TGTGCCAGTAGTACCGGGTCCTCCGAGCAGTACTTC. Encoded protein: CASSTGSSEQYF.

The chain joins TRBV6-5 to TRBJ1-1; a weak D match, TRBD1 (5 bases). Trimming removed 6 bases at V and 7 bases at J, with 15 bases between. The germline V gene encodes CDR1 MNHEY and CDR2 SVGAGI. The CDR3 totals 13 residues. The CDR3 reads CASSSAGRHEAFF. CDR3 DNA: TGTGCCAGCAGCTCTGCGGGACGCCATGAAGCTTTCTTT.

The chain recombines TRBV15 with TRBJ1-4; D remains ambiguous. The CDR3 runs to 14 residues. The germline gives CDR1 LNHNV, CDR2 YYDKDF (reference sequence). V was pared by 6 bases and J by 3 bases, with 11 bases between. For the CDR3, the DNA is TGTGCCACCAGACCGAACTGGGCTAATGAAAAACTGTTTTTT. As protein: CATRPNWANEKLFF.

The CDR3 is CASSSHWGAEYGYTF. DNA for the CDR3: TGTGCCAGCAGCTCGCACTGGGGGGCAGAATATGGCTACACCTTC. V is TRBV11-2 and J is TRBJ1-2, with D perhaps matching TRBD1 (6 bases). The germline V gene encodes CDR1 SGHAT and CDR2 FQNNGV. V was clipped by 4 bases and J by 5 bases, with 17 bases between them. There are 15 residues in the CDR3.

CDR3: CASSGGTATDTQYF. The CDR3 coding sequence is TGTGCCAGCAGCGGGGGGACAGCCACAGATACGCAGTATTTT. The J gene is TRBJ2-3, the V gene TRBV9; 7 bases align to TRBD1. CDR3 length: 14 amino acids. Germline CDR1 and CDR2: SGDLS and YYNGEE. V was clipped by 3 bases and J by 2 bases; unmatched bases: 3.

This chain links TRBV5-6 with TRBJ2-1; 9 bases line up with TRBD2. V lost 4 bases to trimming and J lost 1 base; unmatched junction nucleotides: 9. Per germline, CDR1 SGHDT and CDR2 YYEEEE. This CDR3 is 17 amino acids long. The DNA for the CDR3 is TGTGCCAGCAGCCATATTCGGACTAGCGAATCCTACAATGAGCAGTTCTTC. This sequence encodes CASSHIRTSESYNEQFF.

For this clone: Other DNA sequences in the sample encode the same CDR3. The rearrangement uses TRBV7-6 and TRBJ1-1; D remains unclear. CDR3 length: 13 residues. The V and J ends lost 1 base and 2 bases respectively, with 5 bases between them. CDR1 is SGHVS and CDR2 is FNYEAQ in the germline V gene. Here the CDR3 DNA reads TGTGCCAGCAGCTTAGGGGAAAACACTGAAGCTTTCTTT. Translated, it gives CASSLGENTEAFF. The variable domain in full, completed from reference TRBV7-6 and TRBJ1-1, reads GAGVSQSPRYKVTKRGQDVALRCDPISGHVSLYWYRQALGQGPEFLTYFNYEAQQDKSGLPNDRFSAERPEGSISTLTIQRTEQRDSAMYRCASSLGENTEAFFGQGTRLTVV.

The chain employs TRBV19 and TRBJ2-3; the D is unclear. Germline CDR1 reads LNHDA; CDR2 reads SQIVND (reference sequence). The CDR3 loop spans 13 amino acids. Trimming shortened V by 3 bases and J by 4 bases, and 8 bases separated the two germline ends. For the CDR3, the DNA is TGTGCCAGTAGTATGTTTGCCTCAGATACGCAGTATTTT. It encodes CASSMFASDTQYF. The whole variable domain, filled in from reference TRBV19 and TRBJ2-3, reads DGGITQSPKYLFRKEGQNVTLSCEQNLNHDAMYWYRQDPGQGLRLIYYSQIVNDFQKGDIAEGYSVSREKKESFPLTVTSAQKNPTAFYLCASSMFASDTQYFGPGTRLTVL.

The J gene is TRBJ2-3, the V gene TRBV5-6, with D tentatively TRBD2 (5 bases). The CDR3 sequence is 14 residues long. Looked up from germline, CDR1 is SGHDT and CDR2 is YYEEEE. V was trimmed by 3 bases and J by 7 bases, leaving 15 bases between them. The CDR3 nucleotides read TGTGCCAGCAGCTCCACTCGGGGTTGGAATACGCAGTATTTT. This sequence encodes CASSSTRGWNTQYF.

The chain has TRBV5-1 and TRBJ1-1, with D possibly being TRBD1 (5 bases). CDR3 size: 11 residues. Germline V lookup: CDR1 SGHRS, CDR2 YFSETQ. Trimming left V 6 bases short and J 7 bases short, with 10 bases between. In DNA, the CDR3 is TGCGCCAGCACAGGGAGAAATGAAGCTTTCTTT. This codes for CASTGRNEAFF.

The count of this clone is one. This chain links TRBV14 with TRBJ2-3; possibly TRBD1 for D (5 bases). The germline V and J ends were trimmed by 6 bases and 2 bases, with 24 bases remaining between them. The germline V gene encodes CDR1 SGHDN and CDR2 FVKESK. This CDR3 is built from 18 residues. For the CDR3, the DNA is TGTGCCAGCAGTCAGGGATTCCTACCAGGGCTTTACACAGATACGCAGTATTTT. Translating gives CASSQGFLPGLYTDTQYF.

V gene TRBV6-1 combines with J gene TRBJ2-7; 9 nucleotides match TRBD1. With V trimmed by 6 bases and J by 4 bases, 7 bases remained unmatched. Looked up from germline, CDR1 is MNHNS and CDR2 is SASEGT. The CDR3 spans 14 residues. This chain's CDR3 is CASSLGGQGYEQYF. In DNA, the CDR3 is TGTGCCAGCAGCCTCGGGGGACAGGGTTACGAGCAGTACTTC.

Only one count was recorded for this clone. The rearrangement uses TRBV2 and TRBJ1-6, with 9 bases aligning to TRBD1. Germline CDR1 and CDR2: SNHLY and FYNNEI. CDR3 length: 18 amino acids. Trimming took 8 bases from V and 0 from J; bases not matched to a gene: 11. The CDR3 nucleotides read TGTGCCAGCTCAGTGGTTGGGACAGGGAGCTCCTATAATTCACCCCTCCACTTT. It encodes CASSVVGTGSSYNSPLHF.